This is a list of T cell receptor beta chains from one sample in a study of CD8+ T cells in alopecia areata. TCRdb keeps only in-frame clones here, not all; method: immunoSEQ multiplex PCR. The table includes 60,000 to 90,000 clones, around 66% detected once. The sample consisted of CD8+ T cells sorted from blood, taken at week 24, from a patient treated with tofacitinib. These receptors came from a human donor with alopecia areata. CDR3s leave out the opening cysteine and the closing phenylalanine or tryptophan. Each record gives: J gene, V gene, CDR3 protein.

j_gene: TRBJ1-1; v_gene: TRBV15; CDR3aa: ATRTGAGETEAF
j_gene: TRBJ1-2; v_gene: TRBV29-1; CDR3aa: SAEGLGPHGYT
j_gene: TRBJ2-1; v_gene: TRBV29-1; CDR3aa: SVGGETGRYYNEQF
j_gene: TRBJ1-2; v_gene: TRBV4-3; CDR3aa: ASSQDQTGGSGYT
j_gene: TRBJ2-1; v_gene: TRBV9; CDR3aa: ASSVEGGRNEQF
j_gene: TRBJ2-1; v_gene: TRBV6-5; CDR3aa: ASSYSRGNEQF
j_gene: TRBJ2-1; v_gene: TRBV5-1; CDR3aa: ASSLDPGQGGGEQF
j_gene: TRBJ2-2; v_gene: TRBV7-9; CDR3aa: ASSSDFHQEGYTGELF
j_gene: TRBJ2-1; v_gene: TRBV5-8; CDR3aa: ASSPDLSSYNEQF
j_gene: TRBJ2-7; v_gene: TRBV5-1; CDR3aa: ASSLTAGGGYEQY
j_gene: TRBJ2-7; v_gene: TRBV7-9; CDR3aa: ASTTGGGEQY
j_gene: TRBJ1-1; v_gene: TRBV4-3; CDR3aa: ASSQGSYTEAF
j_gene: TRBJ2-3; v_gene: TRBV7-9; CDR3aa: AGRLGYAQDTQY
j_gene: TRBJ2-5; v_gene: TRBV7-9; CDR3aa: ASSLFRGAGTEETQY
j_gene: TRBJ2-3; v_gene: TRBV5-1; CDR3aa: ASSTGLAGVPDTQY
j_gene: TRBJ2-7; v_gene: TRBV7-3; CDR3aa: ASSLSVAESYEQY
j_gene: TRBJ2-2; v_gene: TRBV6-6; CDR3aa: ASSYPTGELF
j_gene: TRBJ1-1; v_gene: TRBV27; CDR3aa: ASSLGAGTEAF
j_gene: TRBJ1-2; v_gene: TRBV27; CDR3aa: ASSFVHYNYGYT
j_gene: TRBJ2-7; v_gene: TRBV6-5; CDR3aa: ASRPTTSFHEQY
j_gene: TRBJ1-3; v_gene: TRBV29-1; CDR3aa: SVNGVGNTIY
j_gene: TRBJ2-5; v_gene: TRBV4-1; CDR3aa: ASSPDEETQY
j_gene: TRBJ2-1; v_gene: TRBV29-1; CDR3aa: SGGTPYNEQF
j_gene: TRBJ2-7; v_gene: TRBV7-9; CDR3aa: ASSSTQTSGSGNYEQY
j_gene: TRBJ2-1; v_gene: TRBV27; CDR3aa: ASSLPGLTYNEQF
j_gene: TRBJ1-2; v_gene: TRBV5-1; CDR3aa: ASSFSQGLNYGYT
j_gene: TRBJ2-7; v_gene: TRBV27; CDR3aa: ASSTFESIPTYEQY
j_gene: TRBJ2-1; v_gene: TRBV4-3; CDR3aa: ASSQGVVDEQF
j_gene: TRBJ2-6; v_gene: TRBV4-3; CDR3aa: ASSQESGSGANVLT
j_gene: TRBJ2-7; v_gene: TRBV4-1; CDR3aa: ASSQEGSYEQY
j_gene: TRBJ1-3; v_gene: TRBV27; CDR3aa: ASSFGQGHTIY
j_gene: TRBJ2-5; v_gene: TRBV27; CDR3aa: ASSLKRGAQETQY
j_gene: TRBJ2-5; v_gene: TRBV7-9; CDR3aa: ASRTQPGQGFQETQY